Presented here are 22 T cell receptor beta chains from one specimen sequenced in a study of T-cell memory formation after mild COVID-19. TCRdb processed the 5' RACE reads anew with MiXCR; each CDR3 protein has one entry. Among a few hundred thousand distinct CDR3 sequences listed, under 25% were seen once. The specimen was PBMCs or a T cell subset sorted from them (not recorded which). These receptors were obtained from an adult woman who had mild COVID-19 (a few samples of this study predate the infection). Cell type and time point are not known.

This clonotype was recorded a few times. The rearrangement uses TRBV5-1 and TRBJ2-1, with D maybe TRBD2 (6 bases). CDR3 length: 18 amino acids. V gave up 0 bases and J gave up 6 bases, with 22 bases separating them. Germline V gene sequence: CDR1 SGHRS, CDR2 YFSETQ. This chain's CDR3 is CASSLGPTSTVLGNEQFF. The CDR3 coding sequence is TGCGCCAGCAGCTTGGGCCCAACTAGCACGGTGCTCGGCAATGAGCAGTTCTTC. Complete variable domain (other parts from reference TRBV5-1 and TRBJ2-1): KAGVTQTPRYLIKTRGQQVTLSCSPISGHRSVSWYQQTPGQGLQFLFEYFSETQRNKGNFPGRFSGRQFSNSRSEMNVSTLELGDSALYLCASSLGPTSTVLGNEQFFGPGTRLTVL.

At least ten counts were recorded for this clonotype. The V and J genes are TRBV5-6 and TRBJ2-7, with D perhaps given as TRBD1 or TRBD2 (5 bases each). CDR1 is SGHDT and CDR2 is YYEEEE in the germline V gene. The CDR3 loop spans 15 amino acids. V was shortened by 0 bases and J by 2 bases, with 12 bases between the two germline ends. CDR3: CASSLVGPGPYEQYF. CDR3 DNA: TGTGCCAGCAGCTTGGTGGGACCGGGACCCTACGAGCAGTACTTC.

The chain couples TRBV7-3 to TRBJ1-6, with D tentatively TRBD1 (6 bases). The germline CDR1 and CDR2 sequences are SGHTA and FQGTGA. Trimming removed 2 bases at V and 10 bases at J, with 9 bases between. The CDR3 runs to 13 residues. CDR3 loop: CASSLSGDSPLHF. In DNA, the CDR3 is TGTGCCAGCAGCTTATCAGGGGACTCACCCCTCCACTTT.

This clonotype was picked up many times. The chain links TRBV5-1 to TRBJ2-1; TRBD2 aligns across 12 bases. The CDR3 has 16 amino acids. Trimming at V came to 1 base and at J to 6 bases, leaving 5 bases not matched to a gene. CDR1 and CDR2 (germline): SGHRS, YFSETQ. The CDR3 DNA is TGCGCCAGCAGCTTGTCCCCTAGCGGGGGGGCCAATGAGCAGTTCTTC. Translating it yields CASSLSPSGGANEQFF.

This clonotype was detected only a few times. This chain joins TRBV20-1 and TRBJ2-7, with D perhaps matching TRBD1 (5 bases). This CDR3 region has 13 residues. Germline V gives CDR1 DFQATT, CDR2 SNEGSKA (reference sequence). Trimming took off 6 bases at V and 3 bases at J, with 15 bases between the two ends. The DNA for the CDR3 is TGCAGTGCCAGAAGGGCCGACAGCTACGAGCAGTACTTC. Its translation is CSARRADSYEQYF.

The table lists this clonotype with a few counts. The chain uses TRBV12-3 or TRBV12-4 and TRBJ2-2, with D possibly being TRBD2 (7 bases). CDR3 length: 15 amino acids. Trimming removed 6 bases from V and 8 bases from J, with 19 bases in between. The CDR3 is CASSRGRGPGGELFF. The CDR3 region has the DNA TGTGCCAGCAGCCGGGGGCGGGGGCCCGGAGGGGAGCTGTTTTTT.

This chain uses TRBV9 with TRBJ2-5; the D gene is possibly TRBD2 (7 bases). The CDR3 extends over 13 amino acids. The V end lost 4 bases, the J end lost 5 bases, and 12 bases lay between the germline ends. CDR1 and CDR2 from the germline V gene are SGDLS and YYNGEE. This CDR3 reads CASSPRGAETQYF. The DNA for the CDR3 is TGTGCCAGCAGCCCTCGGGGGGCCGAGACCCAGTACTTC. Full variable domain (remainder filled in from reference TRBV9 and TRBJ2-5): DSGVTQTPKHLITATGQRVTLRCSPRSGDLSVYWYQQSLDQGLQFLIQYYNGEERAKGNILERFSAQQFPDLHSELNLSSLELGDSALYFCASSPRGAETQYFGPGTRLLVL.

V is TRBV2 and J is TRBJ1-5; D might be TRBD1 (5 bases). The germline gives CDR1 SNHLY, CDR2 FYNNEI. The length of the CDR3 is 15 residues. With 3 bases removed from V and 7 bases from J, the gap between germline ends came to 16 bases. The CDR3 DNA reads as TGTGCCAGCAGTGAGGTAGGAAACGACAGACAGCCCCAGCATTTT. Translating gives CASSEVGNDRQPQHF. Using reference TRBV2 and TRBJ1-5 for the parts outside the CDR3, the full variable domain is EPEVTQTPSHQVTQMGQEVILRCVPISNHLYFYWYRQILGQKVEFLVSFYNNEISEKSEIFDDQFSVERPDGSNFTLKIRSTKLEDSAMYFCASSEVGNDRQPQHFGDGTRLSIL.

The chain is built from TRBV12-3 or TRBV12-4 and TRBJ1-2; TRBD1 aligns across 10 bases. Losses at the gene ends were 5 bases for V and 7 bases for J; bases not matched to a gene: 10. The CDR3 has 15 amino acids. CDR3 residues: CASSQDPGTGAGYTF. CDR3 DNA sequence: TGTGCCAGCAGTCAAGACCCCGGGACAGGGGCTGGCTACACCTTC.

This clonotype was observed a handful of times. The gene calls are TRBV12-3 or TRBV12-4 and TRBJ2-7; 9 positions agree with TRBD1. This CDR3 is built from 14 residues. V was clipped by 7 bases and J by 6 bases; unmatched bases: 10. This CDR3 is CASTRTGERTEQYF. The DNA of the CDR3 is TGTGCCAGCACTAGGACAGGGGAAAGGACCGAGCAGTACTTC.

This clonotype was seen more than once but under ten times. This chain joins TRBV24-1 and TRBJ2-1; D perhaps matches TRBD1 (6 bases). CDR1 is KGHDR and CDR2 is SFDVKD in the germline V gene. Trimming removed 4 bases from V and 5 bases from J, with 14 bases in between. This CDR3 contains 15 residues. CDR3 residues: CATSEARGTDNEQFF. For the CDR3, the DNA is TGTGCCACCAGTGAGGCCAGGGGAACGGACAATGAGCAGTTCTTC.

This clonotype was seen a few times. The J gene is TRBJ2-7, the V gene TRBV20-1; 8 bases align to TRBD1. The length of the CDR3 is 15 residues. From germline, CDR1 is DFQATT and CDR2 SNEGSKA (reference sequence). Unmatched junction bases numbered 6, after V lost 0 bases and J lost 2 bases. The CDR3 loop reads CSARDSPGGPYEQYF. CDR3 in DNA: TGCAGTGCTAGAGATTCCCCAGGGGGCCCCTACGAGCAGTACTTC.

This clonotype showed up just a few times. Here the CDR3 DNA reads TGTGCCAGCAGTTTAGGGACAGCGTACACAGATACGCAGTATTTT. It codes for CASSLGTAYTDTQYF. This chain connects TRBV12-3 or TRBV12-4 to TRBJ2-3, with D maybe TRBD1 (6 bases). The CDR3 has 15 amino acids. V lost 1 base to trimming and J lost 2 bases, with 10 bases between them.

The chain recombines TRBV20-1 with TRBJ2-1, with TRBD2 identical over 9 bases. Germline CDR1 and CDR2: DFQATT and SNEGSKA (reference sequence). V shed 2 bases, J shed 5 bases, and the junction held 10 bases outside the gene matches. The length of the CDR3 is 16 residues. The CDR3 nucleotides read TGCAGTGCTAGACATCCCCGCGGGAGGGCCGACAATGAGCAGTTCTTC. Its translation: CSARHPRGRADNEQFF.

V is TRBV30 and J is TRBJ2-2; TRBD1 matches 8 bases. The CDR3 sequence is 14 residues long. Germline CDR1 GTSNPN, CDR2 SVGIG (reference sequence). V shed 3 bases, J shed 5 bases, and the junction held 5 bases outside the gene matches. The DNA for the CDR3 is TGTGCCTGGAGCAGGGGGCCGTGGACCGGGGAGCTGTTTTTT. This translates into CAWSRGPWTGELFF. Full variable domain (missing parts from reference TRBV30 and TRBJ2-2): SQTIHQWPATLVQPVGSPLSLECTVEGTSNPNLYWYRQAAGRGLQLLFYSVGIGQISSEVPQNLSASRPQDRQFILSSKKLLLSDSGFYLCAWSRGPWTGELFFGEGSRLTVL.

This clonotype was observed at least ten times. This rearrangement joins TRBV4-2 to TRBJ2-1; possibly TRBD2 for D (5 bases). The CDR3 covers 12 residues. Germline lookup yields CDR1 LGHNA and CDR2 YNFKEQ. V was shortened by 6 bases and J by 5 bases, with 8 bases between the two germline ends. CDR3: CASRRADNEQFF. Here the CDR3 DNA reads TGTGCCAGCAGGAGGGCTGACAATGAGCAGTTCTTC.

V usage is TRBV7-9 and J usage is TRBJ2-1; 8 nucleotides agree with TRBD2. CDR3 length: 16 amino acids. V gave up 1 base and J gave up 3 bases; unmatched junction bases: 5. The germline gives CDR1 SEHNR, CDR2 FQNEAQ (reference sequence). CDR3 bases: TGTGCCAGCAGCTTAGATCGGGAGGGGGGCTACAATGAGCAGTTCTTC. Protein: CASSLDREGGYNEQFF. The full variable domain, completed using reference TRBV7-9 and TRBJ2-1, is DTGVSQNPRHKITKRGQNVTFRCDPISEHNRLYWYRQTLGQGPEFLTYFQNEAQLEKSRLLSDRFSAERPKGSFSTLEIQRTEQGDSAMYLCASSLDREGGYNEQFFGPGTRLTVL.

This chain uses TRBV19 with TRBJ2-1; TRBD2 is a possible D gene (6 bases). The germline gives CDR1 LNHDA, CDR2 SQIVND (reference sequence). The CDR3 is made up of 14 amino acids. Deletions cut 3 bases from V and 2 bases from J, with 8 bases between. For the CDR3, the DNA is TGTGCCAGTAGTATGGCTAGCGCCTACAATGAGCAGTTCTTC. Protein product: CASSMASAYNEQFF.

This clonotype was counted a few times. CDR3 coding DNA: TGTGCCACTTATGACAGGGGCCATAGGTATGGCTACACCTTC. Protein product: CATYDRGHRYGYTF. The genes are TRBV15 and TRBJ1-2; 8 bases agree with TRBD1. V dropped 9 bases and J dropped 5; count of bases not matched to a gene: 11. This CDR3 has 14 amino acids. Germline V gene data show CDR1 as LNHNV and CDR2 as YYDKDF (reference sequence).

The chain links TRBV9 to TRBJ2-1, with TRBD2 identical over 13 bases. The V gene end was trimmed by 0 bases and the J gene end by 0 bases; junction bases not matched to a gene: 3. This CDR3 comprises 18 residues. Per the germline V gene, CDR1 is SGDLS and CDR2 is YYNGEE. This CDR3 is CASSVGTSGSSSYNEQFF. DNA for the CDR3: TGTGCCAGCAGCGTAGGGACTAGCGGGAGTAGCTCCTACAATGAGCAGTTCTTC.

This clonotype showed up just a few times. Here the CDR3 DNA reads TGCGCCAGCAGCCAAGATCTGGGGGCAGGGGGAACTGAAGCTTTCTTT. Its translation is CASSQDLGAGGTEAFF. This chain links TRBV4-3 with TRBJ1-1, with 7 bases fitting TRBD1. The CDR3 runs 16 residues. Trimming at V came to 0 bases and at J to 5 bases, leaving 9 bases not matched to a gene. Germline values: CDR1 LGHNA, CDR2 YSLEER.

Concerning this clonotype: The germline gene is not matched at one end of the junction; a read error may be the cause. The CDR3 coding sequence is TGCGCCAGCAGCTTGTCTAGCGGATCTAGCATAGATACGCAGTATTTT. It translates to CASSLSSGSSIDTQYF. The rearrangement uses TRBV5-1 and TRBJ2-3; 7 bases line up with TRBD2. This CDR3 comprises 16 residues. Germline CDR1 reads SGHRS; CDR2 reads YFSETQ.